These T cell receptor beta chains were read from a single sample in a study of a mutant IDH1 vaccine in newly diagnosed glioma. Generated by immunoSEQ multiplex PCR, the TCRdb table keeps only in-frame clones and is missing some. This sample has 40,000 to 55,000 clones; 78% occur once, and the top ten carry roughly 5%. Antigens of these TCRs are unknown. The sample in question was PBMCs, obtained from a glioma patient whose treatment included an IDH1 peptide vaccine. These TCRs come from a man in his forties or fifties with glioma. Each CDR3 is given with its conserved first and last residue. A D gene is named only where the DNA matches it firmly. Rows give clone size only sometimes, using once, few, many, or a class for an expanded clone.

J: TRBJ1-2; V: TRBV6-4; size: NA; D: NA; DNA: TGTGCCAGCAGTGATGGCATAATCGGCTACACCTTC; CDR3: CASSDGIIGYTF
J: TRBJ2-7; V: TRBV7-9; size: NA; D: NA; DNA: TGTGCCAGCAGCTTAGGCTCTGAAGGGAAGCAGTACTTC; CDR3: CASSLGSEGKQYF
J: TRBJ1-1; V: TRBV7-9; size: NA; D: NA; DNA: TGTGCCAGCAGCCTTGGTCCTAAGGCTGAAGCTTTCTTT; CDR3: CASSLGPKAEAFF
J: TRBJ2-2; V: TRBV18; size: NA; D: NA; DNA: TGTGCCAGCTCACCACTCCGGACGGACTCGAACGGGGAGCTGTTTTTT; CDR3: CASSPLRTDSNGELFF
J: TRBJ2-3; V: TRBV7-2; size: NA; D: NA; DNA: TGTGCCAGCAGCTTAGGGGGGGCCTGGCCAGATACGCAGTATTTT; CDR3: CASSLGGAWPDTQYF
J: TRBJ2-3; V: TRBV10-1; size: NA; D: NA; DNA: TGCGCCAGCAGTGACCCGACGGAAAGCACAGATACGCAGTATTTT; CDR3: CASSDPTESTDTQYF
J: TRBJ2-3; V: TRBV9; size: NA; D: TRBD2; DNA: TGTGCCAGCAGCGTAGAGCCTAGCGGGGGGGCCGTGGGTACGCAGTATTTT; CDR3: CASSVEPSGGAVGTQYF
J: TRBJ1-1; V: TRBV9; size: NA; D: TRBD1; DNA: TGTGCCAGCAGCGCCTCCCGACAGGGAAGGAGAACTGAAGCTTTCTTT; CDR3: CASSASRQGRRTEAFF
J: TRBJ1-2; V: TRBV28; size: NA; D: NA; DNA: TGTGCCAGCAGTTTAGGTGGGGGGGGCTACACCTTC; CDR3: CASSLGGGGYTF
J: TRBJ1-1; V: TRBV2; size: NA; D: TRBD1; DNA: TGTGCCAGCAGCTGGACAGGGAGGGGGGTGAACACTGAAGCTTTCTTT; CDR3: CASSWTGRGVNTEAFF
J: TRBJ1-5; V: TRBV19; size: NA; D: NA; DNA: TGTGCCAGTAGTATAGATAGCCACCTTAGCAATCAGCCCCAGCATTTT; CDR3: CASSIDSHLSNQPQHF
J: TRBJ2-2; V: TRBV25-1; size: medium-sized; D: NA; DNA: TGTGCCAGCTCCCGGGCCGGGGACACCGGGGAGCTGTTTTTT; CDR3: CASSRAGDTGELFF
J: TRBJ2-5; V: TRBV5-4; size: NA; D: TRBD2; DNA: TGTGCCAGCAGCTTGGGGGGACTAGCGGGGTCGGAGACCCAGTACTTC; CDR3: CASSLGGLAGSETQYF
J: TRBJ2-5; V: TRBV7-9; size: NA; D: NA; DNA: TGTGCCAGCAGCTTCACTACCAAAGAGACCCAGTACTTC; CDR3: CASSFTTKETQYF
J: TRBJ2-5; V: TRBV7-9; size: few; D: TRBD1; DNA: TGTGCCAGCAGCCCTACGACAGGGTCTGAAGAGACCCAGTACTTC; CDR3: CASSPTTGSEETQYF
J: TRBJ2-3; V: TRBV5-6; size: once; D: TRBD2; DNA: TGTGCCAGCAGCTTGCGCGGACTAGCTTTCACAGATACGCAGTATTTT; CDR3: CASSLRGLAFTDTQYF
J: TRBJ2-6; V: TRBV4-1; size: NA; D: TRBD1; DNA: TGCGCCAGCAGCCACCTGGGACAGGGCAACGTCCTGACTTTC; CDR3: CASSHLGQGNVLTF
J: TRBJ2-3; V: TRBV4-3; size: NA; D: TRBD2; DNA: TGCGCCAGCAGCCCCGTACTTAGCGGGGGGAGAGATACGCAGTATTTT; CDR3: CASSPVLSGGRDTQYF
J: TRBJ1-2; V: TRBV10-3; size: once; D: NA; DNA: TGTGCCATCAGTACCGAGAACTATGGCTACACCTTC; CDR3: CAISTENYGYTF
J: TRBJ2-2; V: TRBV25-1; size: NA; D: TRBD1; DNA: TGTGCCAGCAGTGAAGGGCAGGGGGACACCGGGGAGCTGTTTTTT; CDR3: CASSEGQGDTGELFF
J: TRBJ2-3; V: TRBV7-9; size: NA; D: NA; DNA: TGTGCCAGCAGCTTAGGGGCCCTTGGGGAGGCAGATACGCAGTATTTT; CDR3: CASSLGALGEADTQYF
J: TRBJ2-7; V: TRBV30; size: NA; D: TRBD1; DNA: TGTGCCTGGAGCCCTTGGGGAGGACAGGGGGCGTTGAACGAGCAGTACTTC; CDR3: CAWSPWGGQGALNEQYF